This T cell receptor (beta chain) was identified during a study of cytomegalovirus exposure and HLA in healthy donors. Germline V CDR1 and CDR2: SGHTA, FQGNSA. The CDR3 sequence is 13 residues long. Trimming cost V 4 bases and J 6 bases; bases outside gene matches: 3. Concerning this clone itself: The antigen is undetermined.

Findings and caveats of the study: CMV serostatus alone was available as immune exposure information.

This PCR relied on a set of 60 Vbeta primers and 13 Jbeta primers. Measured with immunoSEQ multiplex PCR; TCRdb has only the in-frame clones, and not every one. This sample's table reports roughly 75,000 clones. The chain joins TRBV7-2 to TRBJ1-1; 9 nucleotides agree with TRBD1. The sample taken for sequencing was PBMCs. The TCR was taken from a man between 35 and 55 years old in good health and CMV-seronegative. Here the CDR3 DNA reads TGTGCCAGCAGCTCCCGACAGGGGGCTGAAGCTTTCTTT. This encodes CASSSRQGAEAFF. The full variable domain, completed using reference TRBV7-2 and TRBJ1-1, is GAGVSQSPSNKVTEKGKDVELRCDPISGHTALYWYRQSLGQGLEFLIYFQGNSAPDKSGLPSDRFSAERTGGSVSTLTIQRTQQEDSAVYLCASSSRQGAEAFFGQGTRLTVV.